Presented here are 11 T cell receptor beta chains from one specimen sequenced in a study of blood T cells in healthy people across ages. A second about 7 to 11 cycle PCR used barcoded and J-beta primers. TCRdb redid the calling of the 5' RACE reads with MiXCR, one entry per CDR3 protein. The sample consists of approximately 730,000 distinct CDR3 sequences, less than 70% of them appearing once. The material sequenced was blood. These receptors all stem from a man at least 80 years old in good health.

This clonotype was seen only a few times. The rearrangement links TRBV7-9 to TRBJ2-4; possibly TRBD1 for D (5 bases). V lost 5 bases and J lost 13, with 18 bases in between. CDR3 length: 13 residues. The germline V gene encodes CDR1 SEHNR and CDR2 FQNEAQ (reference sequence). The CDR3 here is CASSPAGDRQQYF. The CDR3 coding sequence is TGTGCCAGCAGCCCCGCCGGCGACAGACAGCAGTACTTC.

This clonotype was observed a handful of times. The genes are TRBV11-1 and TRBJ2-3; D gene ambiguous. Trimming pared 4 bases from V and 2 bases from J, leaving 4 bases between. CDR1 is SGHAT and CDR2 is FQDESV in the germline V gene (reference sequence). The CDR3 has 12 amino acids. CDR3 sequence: CASSYTTDTQYF. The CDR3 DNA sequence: TGTGCCAGCAGCTATACCACAGATACGCAGTATTTT.

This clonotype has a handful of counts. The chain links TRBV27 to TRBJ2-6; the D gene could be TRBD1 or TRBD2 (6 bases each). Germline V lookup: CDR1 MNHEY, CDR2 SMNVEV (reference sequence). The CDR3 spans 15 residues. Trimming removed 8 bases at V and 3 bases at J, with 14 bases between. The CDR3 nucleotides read TGTGCCAGCGGGCCGGGGGCCAGTGGGGCCAACGTCCTGACTTTC. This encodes CASGPGASGANVLTF.

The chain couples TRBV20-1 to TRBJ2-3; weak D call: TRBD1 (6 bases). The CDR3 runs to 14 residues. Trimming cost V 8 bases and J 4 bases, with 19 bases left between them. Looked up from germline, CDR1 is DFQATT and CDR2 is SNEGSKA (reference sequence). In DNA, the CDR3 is TGCAGTCCCGCCAGGGGAGACAACTCAGATACGCAGTATTTT. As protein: CSPARGDNSDTQYF.

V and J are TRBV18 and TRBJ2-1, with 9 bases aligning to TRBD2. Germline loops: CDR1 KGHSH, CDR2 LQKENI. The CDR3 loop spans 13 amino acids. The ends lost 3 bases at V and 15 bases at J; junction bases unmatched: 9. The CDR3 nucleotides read TGTGCCAGCTCACCGGATAGCGGGAGAGGGGGGTTCTTC. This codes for CASSPDSGRGGFF.

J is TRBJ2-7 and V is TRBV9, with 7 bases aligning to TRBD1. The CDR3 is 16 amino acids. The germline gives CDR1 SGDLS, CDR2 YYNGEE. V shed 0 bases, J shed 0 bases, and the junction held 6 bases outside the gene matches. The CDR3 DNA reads TGTGCCAGCAGCGTAGAGCTGGCAGGGGGCTCCTACGAGCAGTACTTC. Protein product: CASSVELAGGSYEQYF.

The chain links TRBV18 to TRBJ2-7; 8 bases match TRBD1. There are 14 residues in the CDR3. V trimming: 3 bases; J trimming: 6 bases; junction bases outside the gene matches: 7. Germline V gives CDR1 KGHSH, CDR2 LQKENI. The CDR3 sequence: CASSPTGQGIEQYF. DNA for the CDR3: TGTGCCAGCTCACCTACCGGACAGGGTATCGAGCAGTACTTC.

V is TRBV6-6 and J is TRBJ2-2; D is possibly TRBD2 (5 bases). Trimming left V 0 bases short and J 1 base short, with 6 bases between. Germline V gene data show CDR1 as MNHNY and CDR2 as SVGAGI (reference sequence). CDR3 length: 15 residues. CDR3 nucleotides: TGTGCCAGCAGTTACTCCGGAGGGAACACCGGGGAGCTGTTTTTT. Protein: CASSYSGGNTGELFF.

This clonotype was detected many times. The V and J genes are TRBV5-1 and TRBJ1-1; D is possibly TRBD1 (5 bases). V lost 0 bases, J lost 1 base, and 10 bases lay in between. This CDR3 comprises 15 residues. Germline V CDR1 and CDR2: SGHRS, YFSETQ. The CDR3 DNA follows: TGCGCCAGCAGCTTGGAATTGACAGCGAACACTGAAGCTTTCTTT. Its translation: CASSLELTANTEAFF.

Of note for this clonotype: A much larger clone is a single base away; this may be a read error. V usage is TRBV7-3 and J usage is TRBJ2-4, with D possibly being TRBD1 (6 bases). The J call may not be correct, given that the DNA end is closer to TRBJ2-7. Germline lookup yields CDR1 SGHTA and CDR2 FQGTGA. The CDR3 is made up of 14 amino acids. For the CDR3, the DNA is TGTGCCAGCAGCGTAGGGGGACCCGACTACGAGCAGTACTTC. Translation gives CASSVGGPDYEQYF.

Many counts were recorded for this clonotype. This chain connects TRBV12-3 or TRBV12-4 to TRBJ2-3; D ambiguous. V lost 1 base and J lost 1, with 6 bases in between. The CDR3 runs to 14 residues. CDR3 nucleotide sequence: TGTGCCAGCAGTTTAGGATCCGGCACAGATACGCAGTATTTT. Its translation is CASSLGSGTDTQYF.